This T cell receptor (beta chain) is drawn from a study of cytomegalovirus exposure and HLA in healthy donors. CDR1 is SGHTA, CDR2 FQGNSA, per germline. CDR3 length equals 16 residues. J lost 5 bases, V lost 0 bases, and 6 bases had no gene match. Whereas donors were nominally healthy upon sampling, unrecorded immune exposures were probable. The study, taken as a whole, reports: Specificity of three CMV-associated chains for CMV antigens was verified in vitro. Sequencing artifact likely explains a cluster of highly shared sequence variants.

Both 60 Vbeta primers and 13 Jbeta primers went into the PCR. Assay used: immunoSEQ multiplex PCR; TCRdb lists only in-frame clones, some missing. This table holds approximately 110,000 clones, 76% found once. As to this clone: What it binds is not known.

The rearrangement joins TRBV7-2 to TRBJ2-4, with TRBD2 matching 8 bases. The TCR was taken from a man aged 45-65 years in good health and CMV-seronegative. Sequenced sample: PBMCs. This chain's CDR3 is CASSLASLAGQNIQYF. CDR3 coding DNA: TGTGCCAGCAGCTTAGCCTCCCTAGCGGGTCAAAACATTCAGTACTTC.